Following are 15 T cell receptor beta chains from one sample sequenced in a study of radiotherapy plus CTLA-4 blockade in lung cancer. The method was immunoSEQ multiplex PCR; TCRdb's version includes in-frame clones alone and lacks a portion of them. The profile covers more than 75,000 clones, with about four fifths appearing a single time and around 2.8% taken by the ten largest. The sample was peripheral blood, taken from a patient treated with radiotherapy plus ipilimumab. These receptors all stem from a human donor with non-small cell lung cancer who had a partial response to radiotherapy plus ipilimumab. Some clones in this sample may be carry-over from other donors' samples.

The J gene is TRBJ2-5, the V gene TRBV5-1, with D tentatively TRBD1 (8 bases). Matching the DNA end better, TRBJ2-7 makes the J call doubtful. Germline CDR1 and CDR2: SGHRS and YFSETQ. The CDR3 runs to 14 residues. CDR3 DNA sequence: TGCGCCAGCAGTCGGGAGGACAGGGCCTACGAGCAGTACTTC. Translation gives CASSREDRAYEQYF.

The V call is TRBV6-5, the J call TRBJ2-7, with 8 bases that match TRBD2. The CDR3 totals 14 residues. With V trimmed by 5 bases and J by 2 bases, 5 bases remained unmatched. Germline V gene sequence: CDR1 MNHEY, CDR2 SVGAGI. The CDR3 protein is CASSPQRGTYEQYF. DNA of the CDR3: TGTGCCAGCAGTCCCCAGCGGGGGACCTACGAGCAGTACTTC.

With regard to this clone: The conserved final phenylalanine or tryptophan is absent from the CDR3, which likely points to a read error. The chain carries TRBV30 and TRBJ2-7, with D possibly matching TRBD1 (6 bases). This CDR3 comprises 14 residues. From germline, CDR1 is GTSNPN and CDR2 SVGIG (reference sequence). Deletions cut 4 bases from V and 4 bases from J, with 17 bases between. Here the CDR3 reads CAWKLQGPPYEQYL. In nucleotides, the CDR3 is TGTGCCTGGAAGCTCCAGGGGCCCCCTTACGAGCAGTACCTC.

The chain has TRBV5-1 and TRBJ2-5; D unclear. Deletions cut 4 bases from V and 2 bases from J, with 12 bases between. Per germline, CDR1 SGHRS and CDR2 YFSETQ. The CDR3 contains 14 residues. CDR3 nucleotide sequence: TGCGCCAGCAGCGGCAAGACTGGACAAGAGACCCAGTACTTC. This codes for CASSGKTGQETQYF.

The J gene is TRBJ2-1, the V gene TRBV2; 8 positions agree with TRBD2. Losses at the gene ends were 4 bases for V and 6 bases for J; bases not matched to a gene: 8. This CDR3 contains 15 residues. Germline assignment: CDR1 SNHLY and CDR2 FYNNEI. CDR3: CASSGLAIMVNEQFF. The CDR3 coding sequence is TGTGCCAGCAGTGGACTAGCGATTATGGTCAATGAGCAGTTCTTC. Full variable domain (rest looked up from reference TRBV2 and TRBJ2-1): EPEVTQTPSHQVTQMGQEVILRCVPISNHLYFYWYRQILGQKVEFLVSFYNNEISEKSEIFDDQFSVERPDGSNFTLKIRSTKLEDSAMYFCASSGLAIMVNEQFFGPGTRLTVL.

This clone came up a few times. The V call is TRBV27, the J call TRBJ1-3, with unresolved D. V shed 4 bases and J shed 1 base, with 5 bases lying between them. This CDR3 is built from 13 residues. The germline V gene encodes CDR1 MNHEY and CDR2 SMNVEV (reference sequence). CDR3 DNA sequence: TGTGCCAGCAGTTCAGGATCTGGAAACACCATATATTTT. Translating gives CASSSGSGNTIYF.

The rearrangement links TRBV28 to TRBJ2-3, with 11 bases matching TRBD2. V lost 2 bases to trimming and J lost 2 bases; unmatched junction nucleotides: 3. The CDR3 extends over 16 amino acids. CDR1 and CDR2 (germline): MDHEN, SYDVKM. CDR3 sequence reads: CASSLASGRITDTQYF. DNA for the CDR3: TGTGCCAGCAGTTTAGCTAGCGGGAGGATCACAGATACGCAGTATTTT.

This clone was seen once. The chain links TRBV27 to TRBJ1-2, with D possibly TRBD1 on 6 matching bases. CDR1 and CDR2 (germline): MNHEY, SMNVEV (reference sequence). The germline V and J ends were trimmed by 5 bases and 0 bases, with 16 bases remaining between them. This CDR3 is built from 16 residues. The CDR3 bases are TGTGCCAGCAGTCCCTACGGACAGTTAGCTAACTATGGCTACACCTTC. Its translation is CASSPYGQLANYGYTF.

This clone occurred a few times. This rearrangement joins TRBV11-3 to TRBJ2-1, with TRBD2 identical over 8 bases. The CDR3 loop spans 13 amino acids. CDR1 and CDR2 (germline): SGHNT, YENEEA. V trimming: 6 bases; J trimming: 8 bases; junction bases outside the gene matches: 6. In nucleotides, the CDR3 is TGTGCCAGCAGTCCCGGGGGGGCCCATGAGCAGTTCTTC. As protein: CASSPGGAHEQFF. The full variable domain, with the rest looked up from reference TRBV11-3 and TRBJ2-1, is EAGVVQSPRYKIIEKKQPVAFWCNPISGHNTLYWYLQNLGQGPELLIRYENEEAVDDSQLPKDRFSAERLKGVDSTLKIQPAELGDSAVYLCASSPGGAHEQFFGPGTRLTVL.

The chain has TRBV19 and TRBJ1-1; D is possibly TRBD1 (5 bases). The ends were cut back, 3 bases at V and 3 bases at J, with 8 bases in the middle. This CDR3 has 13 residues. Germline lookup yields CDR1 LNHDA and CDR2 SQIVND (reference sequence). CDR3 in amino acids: CASSIGGDTEAFF. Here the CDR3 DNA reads TGTGCCAGTAGTATCGGAGGGGACACTGAAGCTTTCTTT.

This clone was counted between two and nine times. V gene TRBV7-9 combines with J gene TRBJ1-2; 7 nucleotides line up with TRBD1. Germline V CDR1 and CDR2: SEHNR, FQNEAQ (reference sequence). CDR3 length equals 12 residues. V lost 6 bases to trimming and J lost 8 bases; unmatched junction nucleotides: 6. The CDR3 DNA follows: TGTGCCAGCAGTTTGGAGACAGGGGGCTACACCTTC. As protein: CASSLETGGYTF. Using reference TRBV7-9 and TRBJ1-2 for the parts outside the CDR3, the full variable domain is DTGVSQNPRHKITKRGQNVTFRCDPISEHNRLYWYRQTLGQGPEFLTYFQNEAQLEKSRLLSDRFSAERPKGSFSTLEIQRTEQGDSAMYLCASSLETGGYTFGSGTRLTVV.

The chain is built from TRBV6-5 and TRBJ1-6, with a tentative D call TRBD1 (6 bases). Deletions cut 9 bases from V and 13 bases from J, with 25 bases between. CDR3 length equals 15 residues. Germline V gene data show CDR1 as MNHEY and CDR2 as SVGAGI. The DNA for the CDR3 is TGTGCCAGTCAAACAACCCGACAGGACCGGGCCCCCCTCCACTTT. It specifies CASQTTRQDRAPLHF.

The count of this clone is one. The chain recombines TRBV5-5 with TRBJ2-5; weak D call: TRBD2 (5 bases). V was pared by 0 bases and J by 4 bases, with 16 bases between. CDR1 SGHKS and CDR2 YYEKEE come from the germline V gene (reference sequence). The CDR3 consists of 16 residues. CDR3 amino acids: CASSLAGWGVRETQYF. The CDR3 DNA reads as TGTGCCAGCAGCTTGGCGGGGTGGGGAGTGAGAGAGACCCAGTACTTC.

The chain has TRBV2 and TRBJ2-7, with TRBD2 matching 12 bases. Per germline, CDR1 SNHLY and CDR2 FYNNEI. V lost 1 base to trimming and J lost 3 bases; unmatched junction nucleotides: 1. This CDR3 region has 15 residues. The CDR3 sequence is CASSEGTSGDYEQYF. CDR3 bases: TGTGCCAGCAGTGAAGGGACTAGCGGGGACTACGAGCAGTACTTC.

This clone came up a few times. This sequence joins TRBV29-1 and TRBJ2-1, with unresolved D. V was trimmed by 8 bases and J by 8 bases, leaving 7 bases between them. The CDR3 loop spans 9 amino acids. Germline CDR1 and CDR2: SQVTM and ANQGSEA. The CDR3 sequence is CSIQDEQFF. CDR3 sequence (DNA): TGCAGCATTCAGGATGAGCAGTTCTTC.